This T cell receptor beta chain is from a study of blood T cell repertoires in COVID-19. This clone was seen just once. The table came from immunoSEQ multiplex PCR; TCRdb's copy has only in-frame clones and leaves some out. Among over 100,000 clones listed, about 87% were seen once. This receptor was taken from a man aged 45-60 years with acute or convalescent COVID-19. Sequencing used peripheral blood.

The CDR3 DNA reads TGTGCCAGCAGCTTGGGACTTAGGATTATGAACACTGAAGCTTTCTTT. Its protein product is CASSLGLRIMNTEAFF. The V gene is TRBV11-2, the J gene TRBJ1-1, with D possibly TRBD1 on 5 matching bases. Trimming took off 3 bases at V and 0 bases at J, with 14 bases between the two ends. The germline gives CDR1 SGHAT, CDR2 FQNNGV. The CDR3 contains 16 residues.